This T cell receptor beta chain appears in the sequencing data of a study of T cells after yellow fever vaccination. TCRdb fed the 5' RACE reads into MiXCR, producing one record per CDR3 protein. Of over 130,000 distinct CDR3 sequences in the sample, roughly 8% are singletons; the top ten hold 0.73%. Germline V gene sequence: CDR1 SEHNR, CDR2 FQNEAQ (reference sequence). V was cut by 1 base and J by 5 bases, with 3 bases left in between. This CDR3 has 12 amino acids. This clonotype was picked up many times. The chain combines TRBV7-9 with TRBJ1-5; D remains ambiguous. The sequences come from CD4+ T cells sorted from PBMCs, collected 5 days after the yellow fever booster vaccination. This receptor was taken from a man aged 25 to 45 who received the YFV17D yellow fever vaccine. This chain's CDR3 is CASSLEHQPQHF. CDR3 DNA: TGTGCCAGCAGCTTAGAGCATCAGCCCCAGCATTTT.